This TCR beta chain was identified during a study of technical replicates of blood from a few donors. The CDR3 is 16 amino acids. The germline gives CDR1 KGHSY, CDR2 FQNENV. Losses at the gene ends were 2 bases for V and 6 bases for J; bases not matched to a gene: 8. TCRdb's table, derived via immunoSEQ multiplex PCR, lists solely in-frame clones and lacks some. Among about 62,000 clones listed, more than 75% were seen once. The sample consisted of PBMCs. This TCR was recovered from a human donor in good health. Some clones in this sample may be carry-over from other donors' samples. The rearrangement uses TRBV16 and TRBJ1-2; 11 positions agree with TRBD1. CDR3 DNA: TGTGCCAGCAGCCAACGGACAGGGGGCTTCTTGGATGGCTACACCTTC. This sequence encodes CASSQRTGGFLDGYTF.